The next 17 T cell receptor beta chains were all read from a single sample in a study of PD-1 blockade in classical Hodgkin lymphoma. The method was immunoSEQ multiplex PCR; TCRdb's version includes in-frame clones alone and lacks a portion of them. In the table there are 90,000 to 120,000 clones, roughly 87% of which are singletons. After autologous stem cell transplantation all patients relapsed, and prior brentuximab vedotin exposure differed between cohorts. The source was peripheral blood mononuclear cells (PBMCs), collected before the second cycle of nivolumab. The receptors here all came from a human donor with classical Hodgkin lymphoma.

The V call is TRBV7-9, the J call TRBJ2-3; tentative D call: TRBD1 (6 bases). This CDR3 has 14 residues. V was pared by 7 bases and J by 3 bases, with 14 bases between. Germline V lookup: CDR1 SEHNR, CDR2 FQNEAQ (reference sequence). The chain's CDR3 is CASTPRQATDTQYF. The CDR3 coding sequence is TGTGCCAGCACCCCCCGACAGGCAACAGATACGCAGTATTTT.

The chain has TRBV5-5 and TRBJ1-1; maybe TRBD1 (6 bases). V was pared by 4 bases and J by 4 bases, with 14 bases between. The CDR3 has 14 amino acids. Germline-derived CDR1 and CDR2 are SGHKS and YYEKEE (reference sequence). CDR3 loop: CASSLVEGVTEAFF. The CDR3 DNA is TGTGCCAGCAGCCTAGTGGAGGGGGTCACTGAAGCTTTCTTT. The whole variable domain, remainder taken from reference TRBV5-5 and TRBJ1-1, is DAGVTQSPTHLIKTRGQQVTLRCSPISGHKSVSWYQQVLGQGPQFIFQYYEKEERGRGNFPDRFSARQFPNYSSELNVNALLLGDSALYLCASSLVEGVTEAFFGQGTRLTVV.

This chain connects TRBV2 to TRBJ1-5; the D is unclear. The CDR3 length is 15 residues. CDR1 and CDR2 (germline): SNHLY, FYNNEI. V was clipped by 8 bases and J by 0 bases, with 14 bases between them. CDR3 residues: CASRRNLNSNQPQHF. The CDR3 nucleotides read TGTGCCAGCCGACGCAACCTTAATAGCAATCAGCCCCAGCATTTT.

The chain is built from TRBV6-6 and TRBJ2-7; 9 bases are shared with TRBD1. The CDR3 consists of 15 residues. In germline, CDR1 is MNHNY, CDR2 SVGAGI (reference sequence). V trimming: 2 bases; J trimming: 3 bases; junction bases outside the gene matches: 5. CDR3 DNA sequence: TGTGCCAGCAGTTACCCGGGACAGGGACACTACGAGCAGTACTTC. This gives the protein CASSYPGQGHYEQYF.

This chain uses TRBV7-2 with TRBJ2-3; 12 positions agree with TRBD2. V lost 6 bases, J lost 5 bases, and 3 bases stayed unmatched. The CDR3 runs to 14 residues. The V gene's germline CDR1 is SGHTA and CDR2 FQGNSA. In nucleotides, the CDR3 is TGTGCCAGCAGGACTAGCGGGAGCCAAGATACGCAGTATTTT. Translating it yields CASRTSGSQDTQYF.

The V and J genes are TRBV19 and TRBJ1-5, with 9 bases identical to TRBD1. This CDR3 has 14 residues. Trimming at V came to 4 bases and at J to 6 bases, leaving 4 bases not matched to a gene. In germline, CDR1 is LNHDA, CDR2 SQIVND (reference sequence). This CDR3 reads CASSTTGGGQPQHF. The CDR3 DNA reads TGTGCCAGTAGTACCACAGGGGGCGGTCAGCCCCAGCATTTT. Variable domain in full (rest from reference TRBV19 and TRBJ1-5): DGGITQSPKYLFRKEGQNVTLSCEQNLNHDAMYWYRQDPGQGLRLIYYSQIVNDFQKGDIAEGYSVSREKKESFPLTVTSAQKNPTAFYLCASSTTGGGQPQHFGDGTRLSIL.

The CDR3 DNA reads as TGTGCCTGGAGTGTAAGGACAGGGTCTATGAACACTGAAGCTTTCTTT. Translating gives CAWSVRTGSMNTEAFF. The rearrangement uses TRBV30 and TRBJ1-1, with 8 bases identical to TRBD1. Germline CDR1 is GTSNPN and CDR2 is SVGIG (reference sequence). The CDR3 is made up of 16 amino acids. Unmatched junction bases numbered 6, after V lost 0 bases and J lost 0 bases. Supplemented by reference TRBV30 and TRBJ1-1, the full variable domain reads SQTIHQWPATLVQPVGSPLSLECTVEGTSNPNLYWYRQAAGRGLQLLFYSVGIGQISSEVPQNLSASRPQDRQFILSSKKLLLSDSGFYLCAWSVRTGSMNTEAFFGQGTRLTVV.

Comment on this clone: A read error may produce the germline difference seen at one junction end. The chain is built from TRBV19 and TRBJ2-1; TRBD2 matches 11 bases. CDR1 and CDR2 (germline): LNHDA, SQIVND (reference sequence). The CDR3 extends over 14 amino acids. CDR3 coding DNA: TGTGCCAGTAGTCTAATGGGGACTAGCGGCCGGATAGTCTTC. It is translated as CASSLMGTSGRIVF.

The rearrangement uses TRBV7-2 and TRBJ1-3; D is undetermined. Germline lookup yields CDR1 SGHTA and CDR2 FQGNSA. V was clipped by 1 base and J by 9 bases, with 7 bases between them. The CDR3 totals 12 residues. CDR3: CASSLGPRTIYF. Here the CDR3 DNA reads TGTGCCAGCAGCTTAGGCCCTCGCACCATATATTTT.

CDR3 residues: CASSRSGQINEKLFF. For the CDR3, the DNA is TGTGCCAGCAGCCGATCGGGACAGATTAATGAAAAACTGTTTTTT. This rearrangement joins TRBV7-9 to TRBJ1-4, with 7 nucleotides matching TRBD1. The trim removed 5 bases at V and 4 bases at J, leaving 7 bases unmatched. The CDR3 loop spans 15 amino acids. Germline lookup yields CDR1 SEHNR and CDR2 FQNEAQ (reference sequence).

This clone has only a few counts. CDR3 in amino acids: CASGVRNQPQHF. DNA for the CDR3: TGTGCCAGCGGGGTTCGCAATCAGCCCCAGCATTTT. The chain recombines TRBV6-5 with TRBJ1-5; D ambiguous. Trimming pared 8 bases from V and 2 bases from J, leaving 7 bases between. Germline CDR1 MNHEY, CDR2 SVGAGI. This CDR3 spans 12 amino acids.

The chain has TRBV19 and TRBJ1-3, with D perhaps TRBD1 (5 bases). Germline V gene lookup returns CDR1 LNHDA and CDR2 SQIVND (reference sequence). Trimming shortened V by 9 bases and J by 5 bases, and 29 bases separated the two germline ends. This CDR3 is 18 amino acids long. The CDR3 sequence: CASWEGFTPRTARNTIYF. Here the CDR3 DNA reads TGTGCCAGCTGGGAGGGGTTCACCCCTCGAACGGCGAGAAACACCATATATTTT.

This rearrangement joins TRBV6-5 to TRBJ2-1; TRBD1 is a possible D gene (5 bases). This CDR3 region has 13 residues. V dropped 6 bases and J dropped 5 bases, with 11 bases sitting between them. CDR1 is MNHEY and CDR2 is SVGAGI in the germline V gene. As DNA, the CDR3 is TGTGCCAGCAGGGGGCTGCTACACAATGAGCAGTTCTTC. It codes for CASRGLLHNEQFF.

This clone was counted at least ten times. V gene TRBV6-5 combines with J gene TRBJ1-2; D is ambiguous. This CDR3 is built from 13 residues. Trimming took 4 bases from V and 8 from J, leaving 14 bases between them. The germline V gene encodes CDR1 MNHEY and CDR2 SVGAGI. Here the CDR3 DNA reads TGTGCCAGCAGTTCCAACGCGAGAGTGGGCTACACCTTC. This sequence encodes CASSSNARVGYTF.

CDR3 DNA: TGCAGCGTAGTCGACAGGGGTCGCCAAGAGACCCAGTACTTC. This translates into CSVVDRGRQETQYF. The chain is built from TRBV29-1 and TRBJ2-5; 8 bases are a match to TRBD1. With 6 bases clipped from V and 1 base from J, the junction kept 7 bases outside the gene matches. This CDR3 spans 14 amino acids. The germline CDR1 and CDR2 sequences are SQVTM and ANQGSEA.

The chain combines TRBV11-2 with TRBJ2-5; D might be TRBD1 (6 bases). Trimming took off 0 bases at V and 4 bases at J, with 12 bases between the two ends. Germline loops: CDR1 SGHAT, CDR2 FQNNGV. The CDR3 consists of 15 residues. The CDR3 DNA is TGTGCCAGCAGCTTAGAGGGCAGGGGAGTAGAGACCCAGTACTTC. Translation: CASSLEGRGVETQYF.

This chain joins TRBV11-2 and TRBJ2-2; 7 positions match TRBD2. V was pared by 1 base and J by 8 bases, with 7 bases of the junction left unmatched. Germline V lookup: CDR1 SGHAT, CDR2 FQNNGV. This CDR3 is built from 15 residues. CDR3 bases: TGTGCCAGCAGCTTAGTACTGTCCGGGAGGGGGGAGCTGTTTTTT. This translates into CASSLVLSGRGELFF.